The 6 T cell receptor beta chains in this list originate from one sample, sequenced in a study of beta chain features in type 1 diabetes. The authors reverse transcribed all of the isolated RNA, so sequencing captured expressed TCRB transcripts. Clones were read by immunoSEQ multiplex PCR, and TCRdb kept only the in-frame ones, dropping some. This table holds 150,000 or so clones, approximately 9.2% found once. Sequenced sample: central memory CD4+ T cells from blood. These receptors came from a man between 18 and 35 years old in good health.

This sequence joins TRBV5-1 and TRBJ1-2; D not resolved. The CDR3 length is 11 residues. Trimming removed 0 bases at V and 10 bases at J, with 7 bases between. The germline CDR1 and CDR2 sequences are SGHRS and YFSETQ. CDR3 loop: CASSLEQDYTF. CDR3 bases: TGCGCCAGCAGCTTGGAGCAGGACTACACCTTC.

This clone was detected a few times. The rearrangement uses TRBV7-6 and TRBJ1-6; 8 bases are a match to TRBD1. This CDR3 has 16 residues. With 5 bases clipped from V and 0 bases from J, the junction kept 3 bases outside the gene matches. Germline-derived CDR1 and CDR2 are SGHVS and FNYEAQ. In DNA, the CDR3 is TGTGCCAGCAGCCCCAGGGGGCGCTCCTATAATTCACCCCTCCACTTT. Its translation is CASSPRGRSYNSPLHF.

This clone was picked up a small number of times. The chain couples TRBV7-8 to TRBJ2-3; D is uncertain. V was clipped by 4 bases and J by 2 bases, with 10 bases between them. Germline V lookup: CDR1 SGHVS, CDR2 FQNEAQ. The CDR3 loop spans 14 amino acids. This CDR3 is CASSSSVYTDTQYF. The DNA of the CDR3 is TGTGCCAGCAGCTCCTCTGTATACACAGATACGCAGTATTTT.

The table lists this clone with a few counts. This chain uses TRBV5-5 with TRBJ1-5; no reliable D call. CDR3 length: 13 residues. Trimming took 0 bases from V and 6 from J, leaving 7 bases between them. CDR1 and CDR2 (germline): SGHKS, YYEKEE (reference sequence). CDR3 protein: CASSLVGAQPQHF. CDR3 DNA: TGTGCCAGCAGCTTGGTAGGAGCTCAGCCCCAGCATTTT.

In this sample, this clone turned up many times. The CDR3 nucleotides read TGTGCCAGCAGTCTCACAGCGGGGGGGCACGAGCAGTACTTC. Translation gives CASSLTAGGHEQYF. The V and J genes are TRBV7-9 and TRBJ2-7; TRBD2 aligns across 10 bases. The CDR3 runs to 14 residues. Germline-derived CDR1 and CDR2 are SEHNR and FQNEAQ (reference sequence). The V and J ends lost 6 bases and 5 bases, in that order; junction bases with no gene match: 7.

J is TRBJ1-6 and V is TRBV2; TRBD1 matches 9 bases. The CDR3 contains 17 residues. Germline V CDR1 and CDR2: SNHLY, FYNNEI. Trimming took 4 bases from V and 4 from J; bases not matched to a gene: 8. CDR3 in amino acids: CASSGSTGQGYNSPLHF. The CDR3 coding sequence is TGTGCCAGCAGTGGATCTACGGGACAGGGATATAATTCACCCCTCCACTTT. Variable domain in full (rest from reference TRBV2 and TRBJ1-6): EPEVTQTPSHQVTQMGQEVILRCVPISNHLYFYWYRQILGQKVEFLVSFYNNEISEKSEIFDDQFSVERPDGSNFTLKIRSTKLEDSAMYFCASSGSTGQGYNSPLHFGNGTRLTVT.